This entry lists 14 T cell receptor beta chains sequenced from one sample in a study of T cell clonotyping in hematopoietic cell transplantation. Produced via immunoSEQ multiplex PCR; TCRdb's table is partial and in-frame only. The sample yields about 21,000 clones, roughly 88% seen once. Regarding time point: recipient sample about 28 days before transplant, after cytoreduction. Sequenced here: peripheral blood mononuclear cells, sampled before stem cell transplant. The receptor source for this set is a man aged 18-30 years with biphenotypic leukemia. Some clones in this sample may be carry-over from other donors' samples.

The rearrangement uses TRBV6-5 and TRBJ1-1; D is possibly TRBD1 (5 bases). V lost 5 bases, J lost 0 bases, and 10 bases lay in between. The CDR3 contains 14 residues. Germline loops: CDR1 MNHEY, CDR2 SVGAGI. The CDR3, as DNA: TGTGCCAGCAGTCAACAGGTTTTGAACACTGAAGCTTTCTTT. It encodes CASSQQVLNTEAFF.

The CDR3 loop reads CSVDLAGGDYGYTF. Here the CDR3 DNA reads TGCAGCGTTGATTTGGCAGGGGGGGACTATGGCTACACCTTC. The V gene is TRBV29-1, the J gene TRBJ1-2; 7 bases are shared with TRBD1. CDR1 is SQVTM and CDR2 is ANQGSEA in the germline V gene. This CDR3 contains 14 residues. V was pared by 3 bases and J by 3 bases, with 7 bases of the junction left unmatched.

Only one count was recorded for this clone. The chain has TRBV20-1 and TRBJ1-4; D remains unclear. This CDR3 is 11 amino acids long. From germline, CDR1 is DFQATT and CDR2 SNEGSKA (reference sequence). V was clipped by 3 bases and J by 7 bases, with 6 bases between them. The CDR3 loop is CSARNSEKLFF. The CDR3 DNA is TGCAGTGCTAGGAACAGTGAAAAACTGTTTTTT.

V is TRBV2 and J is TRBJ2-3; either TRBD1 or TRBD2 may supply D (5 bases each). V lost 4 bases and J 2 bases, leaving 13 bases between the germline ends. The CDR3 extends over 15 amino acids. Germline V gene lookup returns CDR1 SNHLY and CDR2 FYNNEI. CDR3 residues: CASSVRDPSTDTQYF. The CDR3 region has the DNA TGTGCCAGCAGTGTTCGGGACCCCTCCACAGATACGCAGTATTTT.

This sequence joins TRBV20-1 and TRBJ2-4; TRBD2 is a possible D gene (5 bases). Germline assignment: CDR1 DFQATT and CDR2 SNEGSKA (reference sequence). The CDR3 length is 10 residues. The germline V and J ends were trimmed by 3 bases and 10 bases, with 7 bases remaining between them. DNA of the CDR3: TGCAGTGCTAGCCGGGGAATTCAGTACTTC. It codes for CSASRGIQYF.

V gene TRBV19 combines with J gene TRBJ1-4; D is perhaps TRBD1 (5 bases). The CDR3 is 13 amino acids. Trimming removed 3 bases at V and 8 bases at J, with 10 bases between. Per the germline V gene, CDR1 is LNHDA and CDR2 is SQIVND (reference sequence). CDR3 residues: CASSIGAREKLFF. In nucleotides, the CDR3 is TGTGCCAGTAGTATCGGGGCGCGGGAAAAACTGTTTTTT.

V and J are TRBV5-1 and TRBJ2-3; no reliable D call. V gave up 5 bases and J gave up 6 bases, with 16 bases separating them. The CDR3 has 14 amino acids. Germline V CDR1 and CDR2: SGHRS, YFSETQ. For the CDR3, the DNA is TGCGCCAGCAGATACGTTCGCCCTGGGGATACGCAGTATTTT. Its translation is CASRYVRPGDTQYF.

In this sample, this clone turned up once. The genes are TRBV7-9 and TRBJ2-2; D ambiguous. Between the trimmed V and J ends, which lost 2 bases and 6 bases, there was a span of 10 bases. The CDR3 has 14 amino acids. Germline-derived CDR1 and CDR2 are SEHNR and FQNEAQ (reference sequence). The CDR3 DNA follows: TGTGCCAGCAGCTTAATCGGTGTCGCCGGGGAGCTGTTTTTT. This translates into CASSLIGVAGELFF.

As DNA, the CDR3 is TGTGCCAGTAGTCCATCGAGGGGGACCTATGGCTACACCTTC. Residues: CASSPSRGTYGYTF. The chain joins TRBV19 to TRBJ1-2, with a weak D call TRBD1 (6 bases). CDR1 LNHDA and CDR2 SQIVND come from the germline V gene (reference sequence). The CDR3 extends over 14 amino acids. V was clipped by 5 bases and J by 4 bases, with 14 bases between them. Supplemented by reference TRBV19 and TRBJ1-2, the full variable domain reads DGGITQSPKYLFRKEGQNVTLSCEQNLNHDAMYWYRQDPGQGLRLIYYSQIVNDFQKGDIAEGYSVSREKKESFPLTVTSAQKNPTAFYLCASSPSRGTYGYTFGSGTRLTVV.

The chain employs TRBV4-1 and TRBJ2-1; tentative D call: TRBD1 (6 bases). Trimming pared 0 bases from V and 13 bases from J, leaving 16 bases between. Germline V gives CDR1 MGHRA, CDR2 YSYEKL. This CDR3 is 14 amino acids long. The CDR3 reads CASSQEAGVGTQFF. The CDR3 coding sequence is TGCGCCAGCAGCCAAGAGGCAGGGGTCGGAACCCAGTTCTTC.

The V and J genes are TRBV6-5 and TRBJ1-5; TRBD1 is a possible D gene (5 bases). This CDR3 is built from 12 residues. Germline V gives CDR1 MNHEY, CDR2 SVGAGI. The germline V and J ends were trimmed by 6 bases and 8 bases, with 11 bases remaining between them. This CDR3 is CASSRPGEPQHF. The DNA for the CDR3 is TGTGCCAGCAGCCGTCCGGGGGAGCCCCAGCATTTT.

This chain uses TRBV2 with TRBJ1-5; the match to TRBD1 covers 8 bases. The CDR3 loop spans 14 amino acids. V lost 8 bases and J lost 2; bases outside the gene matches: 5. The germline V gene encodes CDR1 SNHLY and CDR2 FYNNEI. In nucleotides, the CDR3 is TGTGCCAGCCGGACAGGGAGTGGCAATCAGCCCCAGCATTTT. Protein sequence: CASRTGSGNQPQHF.

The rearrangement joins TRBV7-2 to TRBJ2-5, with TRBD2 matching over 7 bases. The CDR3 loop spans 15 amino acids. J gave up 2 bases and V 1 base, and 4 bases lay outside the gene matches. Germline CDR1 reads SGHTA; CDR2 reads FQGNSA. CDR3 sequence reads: CASSLVGGNQETQYF. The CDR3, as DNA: TGTGCCAGCAGCTTAGTCGGGGGGAATCAAGAGACCCAGTACTTC.

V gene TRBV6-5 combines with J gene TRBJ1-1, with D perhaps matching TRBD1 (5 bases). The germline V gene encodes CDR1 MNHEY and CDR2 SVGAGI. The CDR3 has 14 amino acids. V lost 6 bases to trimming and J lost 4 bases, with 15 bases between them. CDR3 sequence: CASRLRESGTEAFF. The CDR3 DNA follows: TGTGCCAGCAGACTCAGGGAATCGGGCACTGAAGCTTTCTTT.